The 2 T cell receptor beta chains reported below all come from one sample, sequenced in a study of T cell repertoires in cytomegalovirus infection. Their cognate antigens are unknown. TCRdb reprocessed the reads with MiXCR, giving one entry per CDR3 protein. This sample carries about 480,000 distinct CDR3 sequences, about 33% of them seen once, and the ten largest clones take under 20%. The source was cultured PBMCs, collected from culture after CMV antigen stimulation. These receptors were collected from a human donor in good health (CMV status not recorded). Some clones in this sample may be carry-over from other donors' samples.

In nucleotides, the CDR3 is TGTGCCAGTAGTATCTTGTCAGGGGCGGTGGATCAGCCCCAGCATTTT. Encoded protein: CASSILSGAVDQPQHF. The rearrangement links TRBV19 to TRBJ1-5; a weak D match, TRBD1 (6 bases). Germline V gene sequence: CDR1 LNHDA, CDR2 SQIVND (reference sequence). V lost 3 bases, J lost 5 bases, and 17 bases lay in between. CDR3 size: 16 residues. Based on the CDR3 plus reference TRBV19 and TRBJ1-5, the full variable domain is DGGITQSPKYLFRKEGQNVTLSCEQNLNHDAMYWYRQDPGQGLRLIYYSQIVNDFQKGDIAEGYSVSREKKESFPLTVTSAQKNPTAFYLCASSILSGAVDQPQHFGDGTRLSIL.

This rearrangement joins TRBV20-1 to TRBJ2-7; the D is unclear. Germline V gene lookup returns CDR1 DFQATT and CDR2 SNEGSKA (reference sequence). V lost 3 bases to trimming and J lost 4 bases, with 10 bases between them. CDR3 length: 12 amino acids. As DNA, the CDR3 is TGCAGTGCTAGTGGTATCTCTTACGAGCAGTACTTC. Translation: CSASGISYEQYF.